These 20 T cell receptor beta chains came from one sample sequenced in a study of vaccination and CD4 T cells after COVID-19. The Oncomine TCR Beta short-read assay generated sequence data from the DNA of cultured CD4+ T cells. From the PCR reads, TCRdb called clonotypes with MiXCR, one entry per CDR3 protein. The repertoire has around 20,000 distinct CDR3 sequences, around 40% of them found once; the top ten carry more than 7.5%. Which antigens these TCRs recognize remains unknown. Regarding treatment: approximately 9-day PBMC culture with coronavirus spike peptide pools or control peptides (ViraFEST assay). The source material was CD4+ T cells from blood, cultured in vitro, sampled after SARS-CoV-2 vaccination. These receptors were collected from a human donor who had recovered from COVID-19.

This CDR3 reads CSARDPFEDYEQYF. The CDR3 region has the DNA TGCAGTGCTAGGGATCCCTTTGAGGACTACGAGCAGTACTTC. The chain links TRBV20-1 to TRBJ2-7; D unresolved. From germline, CDR1 is DFQATT and CDR2 SNEGSKA (reference sequence). This CDR3 has 14 amino acids. The V and J ends lost 3 bases and 3 bases respectively, with 15 bases between them.

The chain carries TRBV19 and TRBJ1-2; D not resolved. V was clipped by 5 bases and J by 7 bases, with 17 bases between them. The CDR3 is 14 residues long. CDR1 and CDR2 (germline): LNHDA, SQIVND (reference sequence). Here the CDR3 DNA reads TGTGCCAGTAGTGCCTTAATTCGGGCAGGTGGCTACACCTTC. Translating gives CASSALIRAGGYTF.

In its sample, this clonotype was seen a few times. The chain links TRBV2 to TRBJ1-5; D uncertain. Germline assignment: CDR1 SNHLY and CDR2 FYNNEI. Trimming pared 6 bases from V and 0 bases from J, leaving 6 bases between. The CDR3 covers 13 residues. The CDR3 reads CASSGNSNQPQHF. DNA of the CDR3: TGTGCCAGCAGCGGTAATAGCAATCAGCCCCAGCATTTT.

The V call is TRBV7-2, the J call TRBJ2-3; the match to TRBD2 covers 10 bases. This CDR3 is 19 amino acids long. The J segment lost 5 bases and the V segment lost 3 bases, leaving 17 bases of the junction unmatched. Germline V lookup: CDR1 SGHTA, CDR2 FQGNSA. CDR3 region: CASSFLGGGSGRMVDTQYF. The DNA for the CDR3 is TGTGCCAGCAGCTTCCTGGGGGGGGGTAGCGGGAGGATGGTAGATACGCAGTATTTT.

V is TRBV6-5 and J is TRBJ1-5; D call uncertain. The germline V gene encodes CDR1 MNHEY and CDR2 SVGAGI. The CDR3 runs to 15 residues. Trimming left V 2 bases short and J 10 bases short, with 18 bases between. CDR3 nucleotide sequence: TGTGCCAGCAGTTACCTACAGCGGTCAAGCGACCCCCAGCATTTT. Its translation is CASSYLQRSSDPQHF.

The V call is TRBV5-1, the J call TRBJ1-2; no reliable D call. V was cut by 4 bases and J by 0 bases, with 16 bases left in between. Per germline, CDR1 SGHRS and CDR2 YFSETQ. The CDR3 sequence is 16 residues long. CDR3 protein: CASSTLGGRANYGYTF. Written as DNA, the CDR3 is TGCGCCAGCAGCACTCTCGGAGGGAGAGCTAACTATGGCTACACCTTC.

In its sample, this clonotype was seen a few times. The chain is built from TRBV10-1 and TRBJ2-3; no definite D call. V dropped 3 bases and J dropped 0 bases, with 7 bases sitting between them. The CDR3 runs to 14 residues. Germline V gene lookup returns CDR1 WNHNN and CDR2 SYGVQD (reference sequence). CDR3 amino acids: CASSEGGSTDTQYF. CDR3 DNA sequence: TGCGCCAGCAGTGAAGGCGGAAGCACAGATACGCAGTATTTT.

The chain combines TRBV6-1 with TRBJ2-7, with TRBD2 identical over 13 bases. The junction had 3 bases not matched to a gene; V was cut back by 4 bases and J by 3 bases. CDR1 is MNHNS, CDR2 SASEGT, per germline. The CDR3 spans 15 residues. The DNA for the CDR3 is TGTGCCAGCAGTGTCGGGACTAGCGGGGTCTACGAGCAGTACTTC. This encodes CASSVGTSGVYEQYF.

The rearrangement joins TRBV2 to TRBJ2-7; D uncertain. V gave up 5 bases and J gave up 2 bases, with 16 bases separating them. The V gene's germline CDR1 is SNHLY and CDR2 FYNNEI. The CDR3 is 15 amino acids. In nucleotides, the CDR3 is TGTGCCAGCAGTCCCGGGTCGGTTGGAACCTACGAGCAGTACTTC. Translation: CASSPGSVGTYEQYF.

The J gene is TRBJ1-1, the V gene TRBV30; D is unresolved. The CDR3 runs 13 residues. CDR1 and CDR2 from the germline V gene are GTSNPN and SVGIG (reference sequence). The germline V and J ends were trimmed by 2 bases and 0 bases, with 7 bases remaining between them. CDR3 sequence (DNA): TGTGCCTGGAGTCCCGAAATGAACACTGAAGCTTTCTTT. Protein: CAWSPEMNTEAFF.

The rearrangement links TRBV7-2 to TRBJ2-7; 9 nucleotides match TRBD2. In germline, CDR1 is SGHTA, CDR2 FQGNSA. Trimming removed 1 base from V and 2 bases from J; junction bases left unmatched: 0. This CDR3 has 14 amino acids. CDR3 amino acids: CASSLGLAAYEQYF. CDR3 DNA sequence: TGTGCCAGCAGCTTAGGACTAGCGGCCTACGAGCAGTACTTC.

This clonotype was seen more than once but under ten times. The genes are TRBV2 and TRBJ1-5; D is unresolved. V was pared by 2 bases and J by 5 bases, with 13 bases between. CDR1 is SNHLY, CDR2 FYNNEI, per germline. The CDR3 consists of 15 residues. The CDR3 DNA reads TGTGCCAGCAGTGAAATCGAATGGACCGATCAGCCCCAGCATTTT. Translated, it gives CASSEIEWTDQPQHF. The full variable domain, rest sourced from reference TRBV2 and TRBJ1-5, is EPEVTQTPSHQVTQMGQEVILRCVPISNHLYFYWYRQILGQKVEFLVSFYNNEISEKSEIFDDQFSVERPDGSNFTLKIRSTKLEDSAMYFCASSEIEWTDQPQHFGDGTRLSIL.

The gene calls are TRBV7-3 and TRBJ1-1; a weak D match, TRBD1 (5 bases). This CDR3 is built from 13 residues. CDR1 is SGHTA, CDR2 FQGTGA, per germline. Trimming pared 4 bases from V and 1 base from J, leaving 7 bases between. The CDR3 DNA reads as TGTGCCAGCAGCTCAGGGACGAACACTGAAGCTTTCTTT. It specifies CASSSGTNTEAFF.

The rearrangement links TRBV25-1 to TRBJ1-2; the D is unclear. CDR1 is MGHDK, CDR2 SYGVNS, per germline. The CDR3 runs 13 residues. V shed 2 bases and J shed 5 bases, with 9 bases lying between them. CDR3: CASSEPATYGYTF. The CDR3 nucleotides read TGTGCCAGCAGTGAACCGGCGACGTATGGCTACACCTTC.

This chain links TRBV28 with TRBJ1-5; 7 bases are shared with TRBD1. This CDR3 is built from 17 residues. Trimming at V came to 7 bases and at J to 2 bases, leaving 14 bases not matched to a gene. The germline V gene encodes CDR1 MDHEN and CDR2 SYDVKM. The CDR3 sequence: CASIASVQGSGNQPQHF. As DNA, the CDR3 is TGTGCCAGCATTGCCTCCGTACAGGGGAGCGGCAATCAGCCCCAGCATTTT.

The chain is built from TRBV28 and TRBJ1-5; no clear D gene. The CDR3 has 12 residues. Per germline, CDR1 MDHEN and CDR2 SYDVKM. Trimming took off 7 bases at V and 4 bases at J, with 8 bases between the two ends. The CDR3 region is CASIAGNQPQHF. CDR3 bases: TGTGCCAGCATAGCAGGAAATCAGCCCCAGCATTTT.

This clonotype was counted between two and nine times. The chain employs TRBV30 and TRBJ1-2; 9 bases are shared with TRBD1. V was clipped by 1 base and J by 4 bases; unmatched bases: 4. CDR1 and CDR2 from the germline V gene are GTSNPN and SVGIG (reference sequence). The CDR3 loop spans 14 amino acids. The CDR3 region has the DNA TGTGCCTGGAGTGAAGACAGGGGGGCCTATGGCTACACCTTC. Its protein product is CAWSEDRGAYGYTF.

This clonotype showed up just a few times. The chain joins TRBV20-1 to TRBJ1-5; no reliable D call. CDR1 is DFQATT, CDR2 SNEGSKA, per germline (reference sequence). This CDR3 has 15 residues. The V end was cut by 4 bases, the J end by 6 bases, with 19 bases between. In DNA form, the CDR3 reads TGCAGTGCTAAAAAAGGGCCCGATGCCCTTCAGCCCCAGCATTTT. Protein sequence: CSAKKGPDALQPQHF.

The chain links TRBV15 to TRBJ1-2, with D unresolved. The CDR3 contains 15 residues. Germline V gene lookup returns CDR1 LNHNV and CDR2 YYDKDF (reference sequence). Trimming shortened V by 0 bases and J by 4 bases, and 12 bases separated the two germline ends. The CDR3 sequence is CATSRDSWGSYGYTF. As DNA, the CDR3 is TGTGCCACCAGCAGAGATAGTTGGGGTTCCTATGGCTACACCTTC.

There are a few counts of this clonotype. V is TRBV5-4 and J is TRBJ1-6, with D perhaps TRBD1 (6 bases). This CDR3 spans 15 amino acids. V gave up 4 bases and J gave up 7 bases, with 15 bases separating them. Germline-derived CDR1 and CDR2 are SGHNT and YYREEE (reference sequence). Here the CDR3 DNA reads TGTGCCAGCAGCGCCTACAACGACAGGAATTCACCCCTCCACTTT. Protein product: CASSAYNDRNSPLHF.